The present entry profiles one TCR beta chain with its context. What it binds is not known. The entry originates in a study of cytomegalovirus exposure and HLA in healthy donors. Points from the study as a whole: A later analysis linked 15,000 to 20,000 TCR beta sequences to HLA alleles at 0.05 false discovery rate.

The PCR used 60 Vbeta and 13 Jbeta primers. As originally analysed: Roughly 80 million unique TCR beta chains, roughly 11 million shared, were counted in a later analysis. TCRdb's table, derived via immunoSEQ multiplex PCR, lists solely in-frame clones and lacks some. The DNA was the basis for D and trimming; V, J and clone size are from that table. The sample contains a few hundred thousand clones, around 79% of which appear only once. This CDR3 is built from 16 residues. Per the germline V gene, CDR1 is MGHDK and CDR2 is SYGVNS. V was clipped by 3 bases and J by 7 bases, with 18 bases between them. The source of this sequence is a girl aged 2 to 9 in good health and CMV-seronegative. V usage is TRBV25-1 and J usage is TRBJ1-4; D unclear. Sequenced material: PBMCs. For the CDR3, the DNA is TGTGCCAGCAGTGATGATGCAGCTAGAGGTGGTGAAAAACTGTTTTTT. This sequence encodes CASSDDAARGGEKLFF.